This record looks at one TCR beta chain sequence and its context. This clone came up a few times. The specificity of this receptor is unknown. It has no much larger one-base neighbor in the sample; base qualities were not kept. The sample originates from a study of beta chain features in type 1 diabetes (dated by TCRdb to the late 2010s). Study-level background: Mean age, gender distribution, total cell number and subset yield did not differ between patients and healthy donors. Regulatory and stem cell-like memory subsets were isolated from only 8 patients and about 8 healthy donors, whereas naive and central memory subsets came from all 30 or so donors. The study compared the TCRB repertoires of sorted circulating CD4+ T cell subsets in recently diagnosed type 1 diabetes patients with those in matched healthy donors. Across all samples, some 110,000,000 sorted cells were examined, and cell number per subset correlated strongly with RNA yield. General conclusions and limits of the study: Because cDNA rather than genomic DNA was sequenced, highly expressing activated cells could have been over-represented, although no difference in activation and CD3 levels was found between groups. Naive, central memory and regulatory TCRB repertoires appeared more similar among patients than among healthy donors. At VDJ recombination sites, type 1 diabetes patients had fewer insertions and more deleted nucleotides, which implies abnormalities in thymic rearrangement. In all four CD4+ subsets, TCRB CDR3 length was moderately but significantly shorter in type 1 diabetes patients. Shorter templates might be favored by PCR, yet because patient and control samples were amplified and corrected together, any such skew would affect both groups equally. Because small numbers of individuals were included in the HLA sub-analyses, any influence of HLA type on TCRB rearrangement was left unresolved.

A single peripheral blood draw of approximately 0.11 L on average was collected from each donor into heparinised tubes. A BD FACSAria II and a panel including CD45RO, CCR7, CD25, CD127, CD95 and CD27 were used to sort naive, central memory, regulatory and stem cell-like memory CD4+ T cells. All sorted populations exceeded 95% purity. PBMCs were separated immediately by Lymphoprep density gradient centrifugation and were stained directly, without being cultured. Samples were stained and sorted in pairs, with one healthy donor and one patient per experiment, so that batch effects were minimized. Via the germline V gene, CDR1 is ENHRY and CDR2 SYGVKD. Germline trimming amounts to 6 bases on V and 0 bases on J, with 3 as the count of junction bases outside the gene matches. The CDR3 measures 16 amino acids from cysteine to phenylalanine. CDR3 DNA is the only sequence kept; it has 48 bases, read in frame from the first base.

The entire amount of isolated RNA was reverse transcribed using the High Capacity cDNA Reverse Transcription Kit, so the sequenced TCRB transcripts were expressed ones. Deep immunoSEQ sequencing was performed on naive, central memory and regulatory T cell samples, with an average of approximately 3.9 million total reads per sample. Sorted cells were lysed in RLT buffer, and RNA was extracted using DNase-treated RNeasy Micro or Mini kits according to cell number. To prevent cross-contamination, every cell subset was processed on its own, while patient and healthy donor samples were processed together. The immunoSEQ multiplex PCR was used to amplify TCRB sequences from cDNA, yielding 87-bp fragments that span the CDR3 region. Amplicons were sequenced on the Illumina HiSeq platform. In the paper's pipeline: PCR bias was computationally corrected using synthetic template baselines, reads within Hamming distance 2 were collapsed, and singletons that could not be merged were discarded. Reads were aligned to IMGT to assign V, D and J genes, CDR3 length, and insertions or deletions at six rearrangement sites. Within each subset, clonotype counts were normalized to sorted cell number, and only after that were true diversity and Gini coefficients computed with the tcR R package. Repertoire sharing was quantified using the overlap coefficient calculated on TCRB nucleotide sequences. As a proxy for the pre-selection repertoire, out-of-frame TCRB sequences from naive cells were analyzed. In TCRdb, the immuneACCESS table is reduced to in-frame sequences with V and J assigned. These tables do not hold every clone; where another copy was compared, an unresolved V gene accounts for under half, and the others remain unexplained. The V and J calls and clone size were taken over from that table, and D and trimming were inferred from the DNA. Within this sample are 400,000 to 450,000 clones, with approximately 13% of them counted one time only. The ten top clones hold roughly 0.036% of the sample.

The sequencing input was naive CD4+ T cells from blood. The cell subset or site label, as the study defines it: true naive CD4+ T cells. This sequence uses TRBV10-3 and TRBJ2-4, and TRBD2 matches 12 of the central bases. The receptor was derived from a young man in good health. The base sequence is TGTGCCATCAGCGAGACTAGCGGGGGAGCCAAAAACATTCAGTACTTC. Its protein reads: CAISETSGGAKNIQYF.